This T cell receptor (beta chain) was profiled in a study of OX40 agonist ivuxolimab in advanced cancers. About the research overall: The eligibility criteria allowed prior anti-PD-1, anti-PD-L1 or anti-CTLA-4 therapy, and around 38% had some.

This clone was found a few times. Clones were sequenced by immunoSEQ multiplex PCR, and TCRdb holds only the in-frame ones, with some missing. The table shows about 38,000 clones, with 89% occurring only once. The CDR3 totals 16 residues. V was trimmed by 4 bases and J by 8 bases, leaving 23 bases between them. Germline loops: CDR1 MNHEY, CDR2 SVGAGI. This sequence was found in an adult with an advanced solid tumor such as melanoma, head and neck, liver or kidney cancer. Sequencing was performed on CD4+ or CD8+ T cells sorted from blood, taken in a trial of the OX40 agonist ivuxolimab. This chain uses TRBV6-5 with TRBJ1-2, with no clear D. Here the CDR3 reads CASSSTPDGRGLGYTF. The DNA for the CDR3 is TGTGCCAGCAGTTCCACTCCCGACGGGAGAGGGCTCGGCTACACCTTC.